Listed below are T cell receptor beta chains from one sample, sequenced in a study of cytotoxic CD8 clonotypes in ibrutinib-treated CLL. The protocol was immunoSEQ multiplex PCR, while the TCRdb copy is restricted to in-frame clones and leaves out a portion. The repertoire includes 35,000 to 45,000 clones, 55% to 75% of them detected once, and about 13% sits in the top ten. Sequencing was performed on PBMCs, taken after 12 months of ibrutinib treatment. The receptors stem from a human donor with chronic lymphocytic leukemia. Each CDR3 is given with its conserved first and last residue. The D gene is left open where the match is weak. Part of the rows lack a size; the others show once, few, many or a class for expanded clones.

j_gene: TRBJ2-1; abundance: -; d_gene: -; v_gene: TRBV19; CDR3aa: CASSEMNEQFF; CDR3nt: TGTGCCAGTAGCGAAATGAATGAGCAGTTCTTC
j_gene: TRBJ2-6; abundance: -; d_gene: -; v_gene: TRBV21-1; CDR3aa: CASRAGTPGDGANVLTF; CDR3nt: TGTGCCAGCAGGGCAGGGACCCCTGGGGATGGGGCCAACGTCCTGACTTTC
j_gene: TRBJ1-1; abundance: -; d_gene: -; v_gene: TRBV6-1; CDR3aa: CASSEVPGEAFF; CDR3nt: TGTGCCAGCAGTGAAGTCCCAGGTGAAGCTTTCTTT
j_gene: TRBJ1-2; abundance: -; d_gene: -; v_gene: TRBV15; CDR3aa: CATSRDQGFNYGYTF; CDR3nt: TGTGCCACCAGCAGAGATCAGGGGTTTAACTATGGCTACACCTTC
j_gene: TRBJ1-3; abundance: -; d_gene: TRBD1; v_gene: TRBV18; CDR3aa: CASSLDPGQVSGNTIYF; CDR3nt: TGTGCCAGCTCACTAGACCCGGGACAGGTCTCTGGAAACACCATATATTTT
j_gene: TRBJ1-1; abundance: -; d_gene: -; v_gene: TRBV28; CDR3aa: CASSFLQGSGAAFF; CDR3nt: TGTGCCAGCAGTTTTCTACAGGGTTCCGGGGCAGCTTTCTTT
j_gene: TRBJ2-1; abundance: few; d_gene: TRBD1; v_gene: TRBV10-1; CDR3aa: CASSDPGQGAGNEQFF; CDR3nt: TGCGCCAGCAGTGACCCTGGACAGGGGGCAGGAAATGAGCAGTTCTTC
j_gene: TRBJ1-1; abundance: few; d_gene: TRBD1; v_gene: TRBV19; CDR3aa: CASSIAQGARDTEAFF; CDR3nt: TGTGCCAGTAGTATAGCGCAGGGGGCGCGGGACACTGAAGCTTTCTTT
j_gene: TRBJ1-5; abundance: few; d_gene: -; v_gene: TRBV19; CDR3aa: CASRGGQLSNQPQHF; CDR3nt: TGTGCCAGTAGGGGTGGACAGCTTAGCAATCAGCCCCAGCATTTT
j_gene: TRBJ2-3; abundance: -; d_gene: -; v_gene: TRBV5-1; CDR3aa: CASSLFAASTDTQYF; CDR3nt: TGCGCCAGCAGCTTGTTTGCGGCATCCACAGATACGCAGTATTTT
j_gene: TRBJ1-1; abundance: -; d_gene: -; v_gene: TRBV5-6; CDR3aa: CASSLVGAQAFF; CDR3nt: TGTGCCAGCAGCTTGGTCGGGGCGCAAGCTTTCTTT
j_gene: TRBJ2-2; abundance: -; d_gene: TRBD2; v_gene: TRBV30; CDR3aa: CAWSRLAGSRGELFF; CDR3nt: TGTGCCTGGAGTCGACTAGCGGGATCGAGGGGGGAGCTGTTTTTT
j_gene: TRBJ2-2; abundance: -; d_gene: -; v_gene: TRBV5-1; CDR3aa: CASSTETGNTGELFF; CDR3nt: TGCGCCAGCAGCACTGAGACAGGGAACACCGGGGAGCTGTTTTTT
j_gene: TRBJ1-2; abundance: -; d_gene: TRBD1; v_gene: TRBV19; CDR3aa: CASSPSTGSYGYTF; CDR3nt: TGTGCCAGTAGTCCGTCGACAGGGTCCTATGGCTACACCTTC
j_gene: TRBJ2-2; abundance: -; d_gene: -; v_gene: TRBV11-2; CDR3aa: CASSLAARTGELFF; CDR3nt: TGTGCCAGCAGCTTAGCCGCGCGCACCGGGGAGCTGTTTTTT
j_gene: TRBJ2-1; abundance: once; d_gene: TRBD2; v_gene: TRBV28; CDR3aa: CASSFPSSGRSPYNEQFF; CDR3nt: TGTGCCAGCAGTTTCCCCAGTAGCGGGAGAAGTCCGTACAATGAGCAGTTCTTC
j_gene: TRBJ2-1; abundance: -; d_gene: -; v_gene: TRBV19; CDR3aa: CASSRTVSYNEQFF; CDR3nt: TGTGCCAGTAGTAGAACGGTCTCGTACAATGAGCAGTTCTTC
j_gene: TRBJ2-1; abundance: few; d_gene: TRBD1; v_gene: TRBV9; CDR3aa: CASSTRQGNNEQFF; CDR3nt: TGTGCCAGCAGCACCCGACAGGGCAATAATGAGCAGTTCTTC
j_gene: TRBJ1-1; abundance: -; d_gene: -; v_gene: TRBV21-1; CDR3aa: CASSFRGTEAFF; CDR3nt: TGTGCCAGCAGTTTCAGGGGCACTGAAGCTTTCTTT
j_gene: TRBJ2-6; abundance: -; d_gene: -; v_gene: TRBV9; CDR3aa: CASSVGQSSGANVLTF; CDR3nt: TGTGCCAGCAGCGTAGGACAGAGCTCTGGGGCCAACGTCCTGACTTTC
j_gene: TRBJ2-1; abundance: -; d_gene: TRBD2; v_gene: TRBV6-5; CDR3aa: CASSYSGLATYNEQFF; CDR3nt: TGTGCCAGCAGTTACTCGGGACTAGCGACCTACAATGAGCAGTTCTTC
j_gene: TRBJ2-2; abundance: -; d_gene: -; v_gene: TRBV2; CDR3aa: CASSTAAPLAGELFF; CDR3nt: TGTGCCAGCAGTACGGCAGCTCCCTTGGCCGGGGAGCTGTTTTTT
j_gene: TRBJ1-4; abundance: -; d_gene: -; v_gene: TRBV19; CDR3aa: CASSTPTGYEKLFF; CDR3nt: TGTGCCAGTAGTACCCCTACAGGGTATGAAAAACTGTTTTTT
j_gene: TRBJ1-3; abundance: -; d_gene: TRBD1; v_gene: TRBV6-6; CDR3aa: CASSLQGARGNTIYF; CDR3nt: TGTGCCAGCAGTTTACAGGGGGCTCGAGGAAACACCATATATTTT
j_gene: TRBJ2-3; abundance: -; d_gene: -; v_gene: TRBV29-1; CDR3aa: CSVGSEGWGGDTQYF; CDR3nt: TGCAGCGTTGGGAGTGAGGGGTGGGGCGGGGATACGCAGTATTTT
j_gene: TRBJ1-2; abundance: -; d_gene: -; v_gene: TRBV29-1; CDR3aa: CSVGGPTNYGYTF; CDR3nt: TGCAGCGTTGGGGGGCCTACCAACTATGGCTACACCTTC
j_gene: TRBJ2-2; abundance: -; d_gene: -; v_gene: TRBV11-2; CDR3aa: CASSLNPGAGELFF; CDR3nt: TGTGCCAGCAGCTTAAACCCCGGGGCCGGGGAGCTGTTTTTT
j_gene: TRBJ2-2; abundance: -; d_gene: -; v_gene: TRBV7-3; CDR3aa: CASSLKGGNTGELFF; CDR3nt: TGTGCCAGCAGCTTGAAGGGAGGGAACACCGGGGAGCTGTTTTTT
j_gene: TRBJ1-1; abundance: -; d_gene: -; v_gene: TRBV6-5; CDR3aa: CASSYSAGRNTEAFF; CDR3nt: TGTGCCAGCAGTTACTCTGCGGGACGGAACACTGAAGCTTTCTTT